This TCR beta chain was observed in a study of blood T cell repertoires in COVID-19. Whole-study context: T cells, B-cell-depleted T cells, or PBMCs supplied cDNA or gDNA.

Sequenced by immunoSEQ multiplex PCR; TCRdb stores in-frame clones only, minus some. The sample shows roughly 340,000 clones, 80% to 90% of them seen only once. Per germline, CDR1 SEHNR and CDR2 FQNEAQ (reference sequence). The V gene end was trimmed by 4 bases and the J gene end by 5 bases; junction bases not matched to a gene: 4. The CDR3 contains 13 residues. The receptor comes from a young woman with COVID-19, enrolled during active disease. Sample: peripheral blood. The chain has TRBV7-9 and TRBJ2-7; 8 bases line up with TRBD1. The CDR3 DNA sequence: TGTGCCAGCAGCTCGACGGACAGGGACGAGCAGTACGTC. Translating it yields CASSSTDRDEQYV.